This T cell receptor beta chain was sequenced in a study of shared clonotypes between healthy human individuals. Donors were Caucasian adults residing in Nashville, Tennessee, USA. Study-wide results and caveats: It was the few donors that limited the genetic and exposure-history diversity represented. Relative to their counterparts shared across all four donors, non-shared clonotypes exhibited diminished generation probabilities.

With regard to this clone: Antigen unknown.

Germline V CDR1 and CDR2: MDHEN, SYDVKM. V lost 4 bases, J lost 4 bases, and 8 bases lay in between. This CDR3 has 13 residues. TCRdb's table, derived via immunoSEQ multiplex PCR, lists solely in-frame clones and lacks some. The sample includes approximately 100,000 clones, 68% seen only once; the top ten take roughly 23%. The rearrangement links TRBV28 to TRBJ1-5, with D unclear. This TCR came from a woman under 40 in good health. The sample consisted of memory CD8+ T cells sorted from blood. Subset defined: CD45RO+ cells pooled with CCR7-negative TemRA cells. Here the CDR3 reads CASSSAENQPQHF. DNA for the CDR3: TGTGCCAGCAGTTCTGCGGAAAATCAGCCCCAGCATTTT. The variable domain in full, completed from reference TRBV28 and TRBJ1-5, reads DVKVTQSSRYLVKRTGEKVFLECVQDMDHENMFWYRQDPGLGLRLIYFSYDVKMKEKGDIPEGYSVSREKKERFSLILESASTNQTSMYLCASSSAENQPQHFGDGTRLSIL.